The 31 T cell receptor beta chains in this list originate from one sample, sequenced in a study of radiation and T cells in renal cell carcinoma. The method was immunoSEQ multiplex PCR; TCRdb's version includes in-frame clones alone and lacks a portion of them. The sample has around 140,000 clones; around nine tenths are singletons. Time point noted: blood 4 weeks post-SBRT, at nephrectomy. This sample's treatment: 15 Gy SBRT to primary tumor, nephrectomy 4 weeks later. Source: blood, taken from a patient whose treatment included radiotherapy and nephrectomy. The receptors were sampled from a woman in her fifties or sixties with renal cell carcinoma.

In the case of this clone: The sample has other DNA sequences that encode this CDR3 too. This chain uses TRBV15 with TRBJ2-7; D ambiguous. V lost 1 base to trimming and J lost 1 base, with 8 bases between them. Germline V gives CDR1 LNHNV, CDR2 YYDKDF (reference sequence). The CDR3 runs to 14 residues. CDR3 sequence: CATSRAGGSYEQYF. CDR3 nucleotide sequence: TGTGCCACCAGCAGAGCGGGTGGATCCTACGAGCAGTACTTC. The full variable domain, in which reference TRBV15 and TRBJ2-7 provide the parts outside the CDR3, is DAMVIQNPRYQVTQFGKPVTLSCSQTLNHNVMYWYQQKSSQAPKLLFHYYDKDFNNEADTPDNFQSRRPNTSFCFLDIRSPGLGDTAMYLCATSRAGGSYEQYFGPGTRLTVT.

The CDR3 sequence is CASSLRLPGGANVLTF. The DNA for the CDR3 is TGTGCCAGCAGTTTAAGGCTCCCCGGCGGGGCCAACGTCCTGACTTTC. The chain employs TRBV28 and TRBJ2-6; D is undetermined. Germline values: CDR1 MDHEN, CDR2 SYDVKM. CDR3 length equals 16 residues. Trimming cost V 2 bases and J 4 bases, with 12 bases left between them.

This clone was observed once. The same CDR3 is also encoded by other DNA sequences in this sample. V gene TRBV6-6 combines with J gene TRBJ2-7; D possibly corresponds to TRBD2 (6 bases). This CDR3 is 13 amino acids long. The germline V gene has CDR1 MNHNY and CDR2 SVGAGI (reference sequence). Trimming stripped 5 bases from V and 3 bases from J, with 11 bases between. This chain's CDR3 is CASSNGGDYEQYF. For the CDR3, the DNA is TGTGCCAGCAGTAACGGGGGAGACTACGAGCAGTACTTC.

A few counts support this clone. J is TRBJ1-1 and V is TRBV5-1; D gene unclear. V dropped 2 bases and J dropped 4 bases, with 12 bases sitting between them. This CDR3 has 14 residues. In germline, CDR1 is SGHRS, CDR2 YFSETQ. As DNA, the CDR3 is TGCGCCAGCAGCTTAGGAGGGCCTGTCACTGAAGCTTTCTTT. Its translation: CASSLGGPVTEAFF.

The CDR3 spells CASSNRGTEQYF. DNA of the CDR3: TGTGCCAGCAGCAACCGTGGGACCGAGCAGTACTTC. This chain joins TRBV27 and TRBJ2-7; D may match TRBD1 or TRBD2 (5 bases each). There are 12 residues in the CDR3. Trimming removed 6 bases at V and 6 bases at J, with 12 bases between. CDR1 and CDR2 (germline): MNHEY, SMNVEV (reference sequence).

The chain joins TRBV7-9 to TRBJ2-7; D is unresolved. Germline values: CDR1 SEHNR, CDR2 FQNEAQ (reference sequence). The V and J ends lost 5 bases and 6 bases respectively, with 11 bases between them. This CDR3 region has 12 residues. CDR3 region: CASSIDSSEQYF. The CDR3 region has the DNA TGTGCCAGCAGCATAGACTCATCCGAGCAGTACTTC.

The chain is built from TRBV27 and TRBJ1-1, with TRBD1 matching 11 bases. Germline CDR1 and CDR2: MNHEY and SMNVEV (reference sequence). V was pared by 5 bases and J by 4 bases, with 6 bases of the junction left unmatched. The CDR3 runs to 15 residues. The CDR3 bases are TGTGCCAGCAGTCCCGGACAGGGGGCAAGCACTGAAGCTTTCTTT. It yields the protein CASSPGQGASTEAFF.

J is TRBJ1-1 and V is TRBV7-3, with TRBD1 matching 8 bases. V shed 3 bases and J 5 bases; nucleotides not matched to a gene: 5. Per the germline V gene, CDR1 is SGHTA and CDR2 is FQGTGA. There are 14 residues in the CDR3. In DNA, the CDR3 is TGTGCCAGCAGCTTGACAGGGGACGGAACTGAAGCTTTCTTT. Its translation is CASSLTGDGTEAFF.

This rearrangement joins TRBV5-1 to TRBJ2-3; TRBD1 might be the D (5 bases). Germline V CDR1 and CDR2: SGHRS, YFSETQ. The CDR3 spans 13 residues. With 2 bases removed from V and 5 bases from J, the gap between germline ends came to 9 bases. CDR3 sequence reads: CASSLGAGDTQYF. CDR3 in DNA: TGCGCCAGCAGCTTAGGGGCAGGAGATACGCAGTATTTT.

The chain couples TRBV5-6 to TRBJ1-2; D is possibly TRBD1 (5 bases). The CDR3 runs 13 residues. V lost 4 bases and J lost 7, with 14 bases in between. In germline, CDR1 is SGHDT, CDR2 YYEEEE. The DNA of the CDR3 is TGTGCCAGCAGCCTAACGCCGGGGGTTGGCTACACCTTC. Translation: CASSLTPGVGYTF.

This clone was detected once. The chain links TRBV28 to TRBJ1-4; no definite D call. The CDR3 totals 15 residues. Germline V lookup: CDR1 MDHEN, CDR2 SYDVKM. The V end was cut by 4 bases, the J end by 0 bases, with 9 bases between. This CDR3 reads CASSSVRTTNEKLFF. CDR3 coding DNA: TGTGCCAGCAGTTCGGTACGCACAACTAATGAAAAACTGTTTTTT.

The chain is built from TRBV6-5 and TRBJ1-1, with TRBD1 as a possible D gene (5 bases). V was clipped by 8 bases and J by 10 bases, with 17 bases between them. This CDR3 region has 12 residues. Germline CDR1 is MNHEY and CDR2 is SVGAGI. This chain's CDR3 is CASGHGERRAFF. For the CDR3, the DNA is TGTGCCAGCGGACACGGGGAGAGGCGAGCTTTCTTT.

The chain uses TRBV29-1 and TRBJ1-1, with TRBD1 identical over 7 bases. Germline V gene sequence: CDR1 SQVTM, CDR2 ANQGSEA. This CDR3 region has 15 residues. V lost 0 bases, J lost 0 bases, and 4 bases stayed unmatched. The CDR3 DNA sequence: TGCAGCGTTGAAGAGGGACAGTACATGAACACTGAAGCTTTCTTT. It encodes CSVEEGQYMNTEAFF.

This chain uses TRBV6-5 with TRBJ2-3, with 7 bases fitting TRBD1. The CDR3 totals 15 residues. Germline CDR1 is MNHEY and CDR2 is SVGAGI. V trimming: 6 bases; J trimming: 2 bases; junction bases outside the gene matches: 8. The CDR3 DNA sequence: TGTGCCAGCAGCCGGGGACAGAGACTCACAGATACGCAGTATTTT. Translated: CASSRGQRLTDTQYF.

This rearrangement joins TRBV19 to TRBJ2-3, with a possible D match to TRBD2 (5 bases). V dropped 4 bases and J dropped 7 bases, with 18 bases sitting between them. Germline V lookup: CDR1 LNHDA, CDR2 SQIVND (reference sequence). CDR3 length: 15 amino acids. This CDR3 reads CASSTGLASHHTQYF. CDR3 in DNA: TGTGCCAGTAGTACCGGACTGGCTTCCCATCATACGCAGTATTTT.

This chain links TRBV7-2 with TRBJ2-3, with 7 bases identical to TRBD2. This CDR3 has 17 amino acids. Germline V gives CDR1 SGHTA, CDR2 FQGNSA. The J segment lost 4 bases and the V segment lost 5 bases, leaving 15 bases of the junction unmatched. CDR3 nucleotides: TGTGCCAGCAGCCCCGGCGTCGGCGGGAGAAGTGCAGATACGCAGTATTTT. Translation gives CASSPGVGGRSADTQYF.

V gene TRBV5-1 combines with J gene TRBJ2-7; 9 positions agree with TRBD1. The J segment lost 2 bases and the V segment lost 3 bases, leaving 6 bases of the junction unmatched. In germline, CDR1 is SGHRS, CDR2 YFSETQ. The CDR3 loop spans 15 amino acids. In DNA form, the CDR3 reads TGCGCCAGCAGCTCTGGGGGGACAGGGCCCTACGAGCAGTACTTC. This translates into CASSSGGTGPYEQYF.

This chain connects TRBV4-1 to TRBJ2-7, with 10 positions matching TRBD2. Trimming at V came to 6 bases and at J to 5 bases, leaving 7 bases not matched to a gene. This CDR3 region has 14 residues. Germline CDR1 MGHRA, CDR2 YSYEKL. The CDR3 DNA reads TGCGCCAGCAGAAAGCTAGCGGGGGTGAACGAGCAGTACTTC. It translates to CASRKLAGVNEQYF.

J is TRBJ1-4 and V is TRBV10-1, with D unclear. CDR1 and CDR2 (germline): WNHNN, SYGVQD (reference sequence). Trimming pared 5 bases from V and 7 bases from J, leaving 17 bases between. The CDR3 extends over 15 amino acids. The CDR3 protein is CASSLSGGRGEKLFF. In DNA form, the CDR3 reads TGCGCCAGCAGTTTAAGTGGCGGCCGTGGTGAAAAACTGTTTTTT.

The V call is TRBV9, the J call TRBJ2-3; 11 bases match TRBD1. CDR1 is SGDLS, CDR2 YYNGEE, per germline. The CDR3 length is 15 residues. With 0 bases clipped from V and 11 bases from J, the junction kept 8 bases outside the gene matches. DNA for the CDR3: TGTGCCAGCAGCGTAGGGGGACAGGGGGTGACGATGCAGTATTTT. Translated, it gives CASSVGGQGVTMQYF.

The rearrangement uses TRBV6-1 and TRBJ2-7; 8 positions agree with TRBD2. CDR1 is MNHNS and CDR2 is SASEGT in the germline V gene. The CDR3 extends over 15 amino acids. V shed 6 bases and J 7 bases; nucleotides not matched to a gene: 14. The CDR3 loop is CASRDSGTSSREQYF. The DNA of the CDR3 is TGTGCCAGCAGAGATAGCGGGACCTCCTCTAGGGAGCAGTACTTC.

The chain carries TRBV18 and TRBJ1-5; 10 bases are a match to TRBD1. The V and J ends lost 4 bases and 5 bases, in that order; junction bases with no gene match: 2. The CDR3 contains 14 residues. Germline values: CDR1 KGHSH, CDR2 LQKENI. The CDR3: CASSLGTGDQPQHF. Here the CDR3 DNA reads TGTGCCAGCTCACTAGGGACAGGGGATCAGCCCCAGCATTTT.

The chain recombines TRBV28 with TRBJ1-1; no clear D. Trimming removed 8 bases at V and 0 bases at J, with 7 bases between. Germline assignment: CDR1 MDHEN and CDR2 SYDVKM. The CDR3 consists of 12 residues. CDR3 loop: CASQWVNTEAFF. The CDR3 DNA reads as TGTGCCAGCCAGTGGGTGAACACTGAAGCTTTCTTT.

The chain is built from TRBV7-3 and TRBJ1-2; D uncertain. The germline V gene encodes CDR1 SGHTA and CDR2 FQGTGA. This CDR3 region has 15 residues. V lost 5 bases and J lost 8, with 21 bases in between. The CDR3 DNA reads as TGTGCCAGCAGCCAAAGCCCAAACGGATTCGAGGGCTACACCTTC. Its protein product is CASSQSPNGFEGYTF. Based on the CDR3 plus reference TRBV7-3 and TRBJ1-2, the full variable domain is GAGVSQTPSNKVTEKGKYVELRCDPISGHTALYWYRQSLGQGPEFLIYFQGTGAADDSGLPNDRFFAVRPEGSVSTLKIQRTERGDSAVYLCASSQSPNGFEGYTFGSGTRLTVV.

This clone was found a few times. It is unclear where the CDR3 begins or ends on the DNA, so no DNA is shown, and the CDR3 is as TCRdb lists it. The CDR3 is CASSFGPGEKLFF. The chain employs TRBV7-3 and TRBJ1-4; TRBD1, the table's D call, was not compared with the DNA. CDR1 SGHTA and CDR2 FQGTGA come from the germline V gene. The CDR3 adds up to 13 amino acids, both ends counted.

The chain joins TRBV15 to TRBJ1-6, with D hard to call. The CDR3 has 13 amino acids. With 7 bases removed from V and 0 bases from J, the gap between germline ends came to 4 bases. CDR1 and CDR2 from the germline V gene are LNHNV and YYDKDF (reference sequence). The CDR3 DNA reads TGTGCCACCACGCTCTCCTATAATTCACCCCTCCACTTT. Protein sequence: CATTLSYNSPLHF.

The chain recombines TRBV2 with TRBJ1-1, with 11 nucleotides matching TRBD1. The germline gives CDR1 SNHLY, CDR2 FYNNEI. V lost 10 bases and J lost 4; bases outside the gene matches: 17. This CDR3 has 17 residues. The CDR3 DNA sequence: TGTGCCACCGACGGTCGGACAGGGGGCTACTTTAGCACTGAAGCTTTCTTT. It specifies CATDGRTGGYFSTEAFF. Full variable domain (outside the CDR3, taken from reference TRBV2 and TRBJ1-1): EPEVTQTPSHQVTQMGQEVILRCVPISNHLYFYWYRQILGQKVEFLVSFYNNEISEKSEIFDDQFSVERPDGSNFTLKIRSTKLEDSAMYFCATDGRTGGYFSTEAFFGQGTRLTVV.

The sample holds a few counts of this clone. The chain recombines TRBV6-1 with TRBJ1-1; D uncertain. The germline V and J ends were trimmed by 4 bases and 1 base, with 7 bases remaining between them. CDR3 length: 13 residues. Germline V gene sequence: CDR1 MNHNS, CDR2 SASEGT. The CDR3 nucleotides are TGTGCCAGCAGTGCCCTCCAGAACACTGAAGCTTTCTTT. Amino acid sequence: CASSALQNTEAFF.

This clone occurred a few times. The V gene is TRBV11-2, the J gene TRBJ1-2; 7 bases are a match to TRBD1. With 5 bases clipped from V and 6 bases from J, the junction kept 9 bases outside the gene matches. CDR3 length: 14 residues. Germline loops: CDR1 SGHAT, CDR2 FQNNGV. CDR3 protein: CASSDNRGRDGYTF. Here the CDR3 DNA reads TGTGCCAGCAGCGACAACAGGGGTAGGGATGGCTACACCTTC.

The chain combines TRBV19 with TRBJ1-4; D might be TRBD1 (6 bases). Trimming removed 7 bases from V and 7 bases from J, with 16 bases in between. This CDR3 is built from 14 residues. From germline, CDR1 is LNHDA and CDR2 SQIVND (reference sequence). CDR3 region: CASKDPGEFEKLFF. CDR3 in DNA: TGTGCCAGTAAAGACCCAGGGGAGTTTGAAAAACTGTTTTTT.

V usage is TRBV7-8 and J usage is TRBJ2-7; D is possibly TRBD1 (6 bases). The CDR3 consists of 13 residues. CDR1 and CDR2 from the germline V gene are SGHVS and FQNEAQ. V lost 1 base, J lost 7 bases, and 11 bases lay in between. The CDR3 region is CASSLVGGQEQYF. The CDR3 DNA is TGTGCCAGCAGCTTAGTAGGGGGTCAAGAGCAGTACTTC.